Each of the 23 T cell receptor beta chains below was sequenced from the same sample in a study of TIL therapy for anti-PD-1-resistant metastatic lung cancer. Time point in this sample: pre-treatment sample, taken before nivolumab and TIL therapy. This was the immunoSEQ v3 assay. Sequenced by immunoSEQ multiplex PCR; TCRdb stores in-frame clones only, minus some. Of roughly 20,000 clones detected, around 82% appear once; the ten largest clones hold 2.2%. The input for sequencing was blood, taken at baseline. Receptors were obtained from a person aged 25-80 years with non-small cell lung cancer.

The CDR3 spells CASSPTYKTGSGNTIYF. The DNA of the CDR3 is TGTGCCAGCAGCCCGACCTATAAGACAGGGTCTGGAAACACCATATATTTT. V is TRBV5-5 and J is TRBJ1-3, with 7 bases fitting TRBD1. The J segment lost 1 base and the V segment lost 4 bases, leaving 11 bases of the junction unmatched. The CDR3 totals 17 residues. Germline V gene lookup returns CDR1 SGHKS and CDR2 YYEKEE (reference sequence).

The CDR3 spells CASSPAGGPRETQYF. The CDR3 DNA sequence: TGTGCCAGCAGCCCAGCGGGAGGGCCTCGCGAGACCCAGTACTTC. The chain combines TRBV7-9 with TRBJ2-5; TRBD2 agrees at 10 bases. Germline assignment: CDR1 SEHNR and CDR2 FQNEAQ (reference sequence). This CDR3 is 15 amino acids long. V dropped 5 bases and J dropped 5; count of bases not matched to a gene: 8. The full variable domain, rest sourced from reference TRBV7-9 and TRBJ2-5, is DTGVSQNPRHKITKRGQNVTFRCDPISEHNRLYWYRQTLGQGPEFLTYFQNEAQLEKSRLLSDRFSAERPKGSFSTLEIQRTEQGDSAMYLCASSPAGGPRETQYFGPGTRLLVL.

This chain joins TRBV15 and TRBJ2-2; 9 bases are shared with TRBD2. V gave up 0 bases and J gave up 12 bases; unmatched junction bases: 5. This CDR3 is 14 amino acids long. The germline V gene encodes CDR1 LNHNV and CDR2 YYDKDF (reference sequence). CDR3: CATSRDELAGQLFF. CDR3 bases: TGTGCCACCAGCAGAGATGAGCTAGCGGGGCAGCTGTTTTTT.

V usage is TRBV29-1 and J usage is TRBJ1-1; D ambiguous. The CDR3 loop spans 14 amino acids. V lost 3 bases to trimming and J lost 0 bases, with 11 bases between them. Per the germline V gene, CDR1 is SQVTM and CDR2 is ANQGSEA. The CDR3 bases are TGCAGCGTTGACGACGGAGAATTGAACACTGAAGCTTTCTTT. The encoded protein is CSVDDGELNTEAFF.

This chain joins TRBV7-3 and TRBJ1-1, with D maybe TRBD1 (6 bases). The CDR3 consists of 15 residues. CDR1 is SGHTA, CDR2 FQGTGA, per germline. The V and J ends lost 2 bases and 1 base respectively, with 11 bases between them. CDR3 in amino acids: CASSLGGAANTEAFF. In DNA form, the CDR3 reads TGTGCCAGCAGCTTAGGGGGGGCAGCGAACACTGAAGCTTTCTTT.

This rearrangement joins TRBV23-1 to TRBJ1-5; D is uncertain. TRBV23-1 is an ORF; its function is uncertain. Trimming removed 5 bases at V and 2 bases at J, with 19 bases between. CDR3 length: 17 amino acids. The CDR3 sequence is CASSIRAGESGNQPQHF. CDR3 in DNA: TGCGCCAGCAGTATCAGAGCCGGAGAAAGCGGCAATCAGCCCCAGCATTTT.

The V gene is TRBV19, the J gene TRBJ1-2; 8 positions match TRBD1. Germline CDR1 LNHDA, CDR2 SQIVND (reference sequence). The CDR3 is 15 amino acids. V was clipped by 1 base and J by 3 bases; unmatched bases: 4. This chain's CDR3 is CASSIGGTGDYGYTF. The CDR3 region has the DNA TGTGCCAGTAGTATAGGCGGGACAGGAGACTATGGCTACACCTTC.

This clone has just a few counts. The chain links TRBV2 to TRBJ2-2; D is unresolved. V shed 0 bases and J shed 4 bases, with 12 bases lying between them. The CDR3 is 16 amino acids. Germline V CDR1 and CDR2: SNHLY, FYNNEI. Written as DNA, the CDR3 is TGTGCCAGCAGTGAAGCTGGGGTCGGGCCCACCGGGGAGCTGTTTTTT. Residues: CASSEAGVGPTGELFF.

The rearrangement uses TRBV7-9 and TRBJ2-1, with D possibly being TRBD2 (5 bases). Trimming cost V 0 bases and J 6 bases, with 18 bases left between them. Germline V CDR1 and CDR2: SEHNR, FQNEAQ (reference sequence). CDR3 length equals 17 residues. CDR3 sequence: CASSLAAGTVGGNEQFF. CDR3 in DNA: TGTGCCAGCAGCTTAGCGGCGGGTACAGTAGGAGGCAATGAGCAGTTCTTC.

This chain links TRBV27 with TRBJ1-1; D gene ambiguous. CDR1 MNHEY and CDR2 SMNVEV come from the germline V gene (reference sequence). V dropped 3 bases and J dropped 4 bases, with 15 bases sitting between them. This CDR3 is built from 15 residues. The CDR3 spells CASSFGAFAGTEAFF. The DNA for the CDR3 is TGTGCCAGCAGTTTCGGTGCGTTTGCGGGCACTGAAGCTTTCTTT.

The genes are TRBV14 and TRBJ2-5; perhaps D is TRBD1 or TRBD2 (5 bases each). The closer fit of TRBJ2-7 to the DNA end suggests the J call may be wrong. This CDR3 spans 17 amino acids. Looked up from germline, CDR1 is SGHDN and CDR2 is FVKESK. Here the CDR3 DNA reads TGTGCCAGCAGCCAAGGTCCCCCCGGGGCCCTACATTACGAGCAGTACTTC. Translated, it gives CASSQGPPGALHYEQYF.

The rearrangement uses TRBV15 and TRBJ1-4, with unresolved D. With 2 bases removed from V and 7 bases from J, the gap between germline ends came to 8 bases. Germline V gene sequence: CDR1 LNHNV, CDR2 YYDKDF (reference sequence). This CDR3 spans 13 amino acids. CDR3 in amino acids: CATSRNVAEKLFF. The CDR3 bases are TGTGCCACCAGCAGAAACGTGGCTGAAAAACTGTTTTTT.

The chain employs TRBV19 and TRBJ2-5, with TRBD2 identical over 7 bases. Germline V CDR1 and CDR2: LNHDA, SQIVND (reference sequence). The CDR3 runs 15 residues. J gave up 4 bases and V 4 bases, and 9 bases lay outside the gene matches. This chain's CDR3 is CASSTRGGAGETQYF. CDR3 nucleotides: TGTGCCAGTAGTACGAGGGGAGGGGCAGGAGAGACCCAGTACTTC.

The chain employs TRBV28 and TRBJ2-7, with 7 bases aligning to TRBD2. Germline assignment: CDR1 MDHEN and CDR2 SYDVKM. J gave up 4 bases and V 0 bases, and 0 bases lay outside the gene matches. The CDR3 loop spans 13 amino acids. The CDR3 DNA sequence: TGTGCCAGCAGTTTATGGCGGGAGTACGAGCAGTACTTC. Encoded protein: CASSLWREYEQYF.

V is TRBV7-3 and J is TRBJ2-1; TRBD1 is a possible D gene (5 bases). V was cut by 1 base and J by 9 bases, with 13 bases left in between. CDR1 SGHTA and CDR2 FQGTGA come from the germline V gene. This CDR3 is built from 14 residues. The CDR3, as DNA: TGTGCCAGCAGCTTAAGACCCAGGGAAGGTGAGCAGTTCTTC. It yields the protein CASSLRPREGEQFF.

The rearrangement uses TRBV7-6 and TRBJ1-4, with D possibly being TRBD1 (5 bases). The CDR3 length is 14 residues. V shed 5 bases and J shed 6 bases, with 13 bases lying between them. CDR1 is SGHVS and CDR2 is FNYEAQ in the germline V gene. CDR3: CASSPLGGDEKLFF. CDR3 DNA: TGTGCCAGCAGCCCCTTGGGGGGGGATGAAAAACTGTTTTTT.

This chain connects TRBV7-2 to TRBJ2-6; D not certain. Trimming left V 8 bases short and J 1 base short, with 9 bases between. The CDR3 loop spans 14 amino acids. Germline CDR1 SGHTA, CDR2 FQGNSA. The CDR3 region is CASPPRSGANVLTF. CDR3 nucleotides: TGTGCCAGCCCACCCCGATCTGGGGCCAACGTCCTGACTTTC.

V is TRBV9 and J is TRBJ2-1, with TRBD2 matching 7 bases. The CDR3 loop spans 18 amino acids. Germline CDR1 reads SGDLS; CDR2 reads YYNGEE. V lost 2 bases, J lost 0 bases, and 11 bases stayed unmatched. The CDR3 region is CASSVGGTVQHSYNEQFF. The CDR3, as DNA: TGTGCCAGCAGCGTGGGGGGGACGGTACAGCACTCCTACAATGAGCAGTTCTTC.

The V and J genes are TRBV7-2 and TRBJ2-7; 8 positions agree with TRBD1. Germline assignment: CDR1 SGHTA and CDR2 FQGNSA. V shed 2 bases and J 0 bases; nucleotides not matched to a gene: 3. The CDR3 has 15 amino acids. CDR3 DNA sequence: TGTGCCAGCAGCTTAACGACAGGGGTCTCCTACGAGCAGTACTTC. Translated: CASSLTTGVSYEQYF.

The chain carries TRBV5-6 and TRBJ1-2, with a possible D match to TRBD1 (5 bases). CDR1 is SGHDT, CDR2 YYEEEE, per germline. V shed 3 bases and J shed 2 bases, with 14 bases lying between them. The CDR3 has 15 residues. The chain's CDR3 is CASSSRVGRNYGYTF. CDR3 DNA: TGTGCCAGCAGCTCCCGAGTGGGACGGAACTATGGCTACACCTTC. Combining the CDR3 with reference TRBV5-6 and TRBJ1-2 gives the whole variable domain DAGVTQSPTHLIKTRGQQVTLRCSPKSGHDTVSWYQQALGQGPQFIFQYYEEEERQRGNFPDRFSGHQFPNYSSELNVNALLLGDSALYLCASSSRVGRNYGYTFGSGTRLTVV.

The chain employs TRBV29-1 and TRBJ1-2; 7 bases agree with TRBD1. The V and J ends lost 3 bases and 7 bases, in that order; junction bases with no gene match: 11. CDR3 length equals 14 residues. CDR1 is SQVTM and CDR2 is ANQGSEA in the germline V gene. CDR3 in DNA: TGCAGCGTTGAGCGGACCGACAGGGTCGGTGGCTACACCTTC. Its protein is CSVERTDRVGGYTF.

The chain joins TRBV2 to TRBJ1-2; D unresolved. CDR3 length: 13 residues. Trimming pared 2 bases from V and 4 bases from J, leaving 8 bases between. CDR1 SNHLY and CDR2 FYNNEI come from the germline V gene. The CDR3 sequence: CASSEQESYGYTF. The CDR3 coding sequence is TGTGCCAGCAGTGAACAGGAGTCCTATGGCTACACCTTC.

This clone appeared once. The V gene is TRBV28, the J gene TRBJ2-3; 8 bases line up with TRBD2. CDR1 MDHEN and CDR2 SYDVKM come from the germline V gene. J gave up 2 bases and V 4 bases, and 8 bases lay outside the gene matches. This CDR3 has 16 amino acids. Here the CDR3 reads CASSSPSSGYTDTQYF. The DNA for the CDR3 is TGTGCCAGCAGTTCGCCGTCTAGCGGGTACACAGATACGCAGTATTTT. The entire variable domain, with the rest obtained from reference TRBV28 and TRBJ2-3, is as follows: DVKVTQSSRYLVKRTGEKVFLECVQDMDHENMFWYRQDPGLGLRLIYFSYDVKMKEKGDIPEGYSVSREKKERFSLILESASTNQTSMYLCASSSPSSGYTDTQYFGPGTRLTVL.